This paragraph covers one T cell receptor (beta chain) sequence. In its sample, this clone was seen a few times. Its antigen remains unidentified. Nothing much larger sits one base from this clone, and base qualities are not available. The collaborating institutions used their own protocols to collect whole blood in K2EDTA tubes. For TCRbeta analysis, collaborators shipped samples in one of three forms: frozen whole blood, isolated PBMCs, or DNA extracted from either of those sample types. The CDR3 contains 14 residues, cysteine and phenylalanine counted. The CDR3 DNA has 42 bases and is translated from base 1. For CDR1 and CDR2, the germline V gene (reference sequence) lists SEHNR and FQNEAQ. The germline V end is reduced by 4 bases and the J end by 3 bases; junction bases left unmatched: 2. The sample comes from a study of blood T cell repertoires in COVID-19 (dated by TCRdb to 2020 to 2021). In terms of the full investigation: Samples from collaborators originated in the United States, Italy and Spain and spanned both the acute and convalescent phases of COVID-19. HLA class I and class II types, where available, came from metadata supplied by the sample provider rather than from assay-based typing. The samples were drawn from two sources: the first 160 participants of the ongoing ImmuneRACE study, and over 950 subjects contributed by 6 global collaborators. The material from the prospective study consisted of cDNA or gDNA derived from T cells, B-cell-depleted T cells, or PBMCs. A de-identified subject ID, COVID-19 status, age in years and sex were almost always included in the sample metadata. The dataset comprised deeply sampled blood TCRbeta repertoires from subjects exposed to, actively infected with, or recovered from COVID-19. A freely available public database, intended as a resource for researchers studying the immune response to SARS-CoV-2, is where the repertoires were released.

Overall results and qualifications from the work: The amount of clinical and demographic metadata varied by source and participant and was provided uncurated.

TCRbeta CDR3 regions were amplified from genomic DNA using the immunoSEQ Assay, a bias-controlled multiplex PCR. Regarding the original processing steps: The number of nucleated cells in each sample was estimated from the amplification of reference gene primers within the assay. To quantify the absolute abundance of each unique TCRbeta CDR3 rearrangement, sequence reads were collapsed and filtered. Productive Simpson clonality was computed per sample as the square root of Simpson's diversity index over productive rearrangements. TCRdb's version of the immuneACCESS table is confined to in-frame rearrangements and falls short of the full clone set. An unresolved V gene accounts for under half of the shortfall where checked; the remainder is of unknown origin. Clone size and the V and J calls come from that table; the DNA yielded D and trimming. The sample table lists 120,000 or so clones, 83% of them with a count of one. The ten top clones hold roughly 5.5% of the sample.

The specimen sequenced was peripheral blood. The sequence joins TRBV7-9 to TRBJ2-7; a stretch of 11 junction bases matches TRBD2. This TCR derives from a man older than 75 with active or convalescent COVID-19. The nucleotide sequence is TGTGCCAGCAGCTCAGGGACTAGCGGCTACGAGCAGTACTTC. The resulting protein is CASSSGTSGYEQYF.